At least ten counts were recorded for the clone carrying this TCR beta chain. These data originate in a study of T cells after yellow fever vaccination. TCRdb re-analysed the 5' RACE reads in MiXCR, keeping a single row per CDR3 protein. The sample yields approximately 240,000 distinct CDR3 sequences, roughly 3.5% seen once. The CDR3 spans 11 residues. Germline V gives CDR1 SEHNR, CDR2 FQNEAQ (reference sequence). The material sequenced was PBMCs, taken 15 days after the yellow fever booster vaccination. The TCR was taken from a man younger than 30 who received the YFV17D yellow fever vaccine. The chain links TRBV7-9 to TRBJ1-4; D is perhaps TRBD1 (5 bases). The CDR3 loop reads CGGHKAEKLFF. The CDR3 bases are TGTGGTGGACATAAGGCGGAAAAACTGTTTTTT.